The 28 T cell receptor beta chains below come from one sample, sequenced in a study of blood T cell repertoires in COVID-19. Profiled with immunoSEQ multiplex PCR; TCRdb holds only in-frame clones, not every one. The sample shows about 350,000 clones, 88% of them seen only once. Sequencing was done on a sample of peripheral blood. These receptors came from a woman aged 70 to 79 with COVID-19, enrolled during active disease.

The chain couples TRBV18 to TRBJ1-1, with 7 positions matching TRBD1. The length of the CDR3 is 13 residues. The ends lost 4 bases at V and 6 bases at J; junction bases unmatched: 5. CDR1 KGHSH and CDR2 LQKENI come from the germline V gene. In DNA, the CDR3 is TGTGCCAGCTCACGTGACAGGGAATCTGAAGCTTTCTTT. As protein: CASSRDRESEAFF.

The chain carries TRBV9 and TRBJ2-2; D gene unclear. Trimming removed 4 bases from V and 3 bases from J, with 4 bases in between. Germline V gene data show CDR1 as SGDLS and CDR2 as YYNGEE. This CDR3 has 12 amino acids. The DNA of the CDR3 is TGTGCCAGCAGCCTCCACACCGGGGAGCTGTTTTTT. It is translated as CASSLHTGELFF.

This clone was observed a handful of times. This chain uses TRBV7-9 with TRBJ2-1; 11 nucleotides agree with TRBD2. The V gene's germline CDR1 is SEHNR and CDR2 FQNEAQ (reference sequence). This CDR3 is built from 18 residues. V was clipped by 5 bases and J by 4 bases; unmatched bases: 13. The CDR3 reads CASSPRGRTSGRYNEQFF. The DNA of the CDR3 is TGTGCCAGCAGCCCTCGGGGCCGGACTAGCGGGCGGTACAATGAGCAGTTCTTC.

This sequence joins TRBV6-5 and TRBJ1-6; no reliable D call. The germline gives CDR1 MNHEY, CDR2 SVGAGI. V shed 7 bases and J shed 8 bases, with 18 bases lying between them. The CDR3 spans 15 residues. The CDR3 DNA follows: TGTGCCAGCACGATGGCGACGGGTTATCATTCACCCCTCCACTTT. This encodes CASTMATGYHSPLHF.

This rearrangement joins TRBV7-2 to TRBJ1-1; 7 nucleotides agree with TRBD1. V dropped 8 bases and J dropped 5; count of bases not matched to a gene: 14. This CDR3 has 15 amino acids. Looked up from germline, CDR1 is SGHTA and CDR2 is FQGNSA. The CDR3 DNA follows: TGTGCCAGCGGACCTCGACAGGGAAGGGGAACTGAAGCTTTCTTT. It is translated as CASGPRQGRGTEAFF.

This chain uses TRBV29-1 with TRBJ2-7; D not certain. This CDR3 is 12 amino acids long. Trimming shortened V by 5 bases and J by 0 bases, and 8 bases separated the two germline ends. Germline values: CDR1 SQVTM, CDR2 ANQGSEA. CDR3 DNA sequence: TGCAGCGTTAATTACGGCTCCTACGAGCAGTACTTC. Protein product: CSVNYGSYEQYF.

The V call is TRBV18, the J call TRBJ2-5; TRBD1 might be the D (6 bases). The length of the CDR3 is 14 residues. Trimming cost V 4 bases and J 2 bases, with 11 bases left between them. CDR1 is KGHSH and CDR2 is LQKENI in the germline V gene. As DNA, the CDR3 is TGTGCCAGCTCACTCAATCAGGGGCAAGAGACCCAGTACTTC. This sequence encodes CASSLNQGQETQYF.

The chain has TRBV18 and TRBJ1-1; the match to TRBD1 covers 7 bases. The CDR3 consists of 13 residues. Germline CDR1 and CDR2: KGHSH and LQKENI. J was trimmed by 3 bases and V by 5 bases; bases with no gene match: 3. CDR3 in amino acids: CASSSDRDTEAFF. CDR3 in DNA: TGTGCCAGCTCATCCGACAGGGACACTGAAGCTTTCTTT.

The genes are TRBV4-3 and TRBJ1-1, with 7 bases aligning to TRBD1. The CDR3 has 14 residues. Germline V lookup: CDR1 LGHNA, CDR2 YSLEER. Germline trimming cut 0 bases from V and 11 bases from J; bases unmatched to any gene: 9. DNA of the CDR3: TGCGCCAGCAGCCAAGAATCGGGGACAGTAGACGCTTTCTTT. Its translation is CASSQESGTVDAFF.

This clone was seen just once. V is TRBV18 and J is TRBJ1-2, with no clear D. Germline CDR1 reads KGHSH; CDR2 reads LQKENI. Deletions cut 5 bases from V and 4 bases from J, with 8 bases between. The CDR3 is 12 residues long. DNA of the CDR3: TGTGCCAGCTCAGTAGAGGCCTATGGCTACACCTTC. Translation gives CASSVEAYGYTF.

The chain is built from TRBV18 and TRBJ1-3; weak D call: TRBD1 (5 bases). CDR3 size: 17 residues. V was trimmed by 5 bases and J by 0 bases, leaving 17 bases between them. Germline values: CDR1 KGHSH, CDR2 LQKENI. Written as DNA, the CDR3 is TGTGCCAGCTCAGCCCTTAGCCTACAGGCCTCTGGAAACACCATATATTTT. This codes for CASSALSLQASGNTIYF. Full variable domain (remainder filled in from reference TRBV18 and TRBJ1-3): NAGVMQNPRHLVRRRGQEARLRCSPMKGHSHVYWYRQLPEEGLKFMVYLQKENIIDESGMPKERFSAEFPKEGPSILRIQQVVRGDSAAYFCASSALSLQASGNTIYFGEGSWLTVV.

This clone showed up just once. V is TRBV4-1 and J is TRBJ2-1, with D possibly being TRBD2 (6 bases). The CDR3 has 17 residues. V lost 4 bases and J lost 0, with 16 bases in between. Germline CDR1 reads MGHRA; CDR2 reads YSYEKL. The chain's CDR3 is CASSLLGTPSSYNEQFF. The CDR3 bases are TGCGCCAGCAGCCTCCTCGGGACTCCCAGCTCCTACAATGAGCAGTTCTTC.

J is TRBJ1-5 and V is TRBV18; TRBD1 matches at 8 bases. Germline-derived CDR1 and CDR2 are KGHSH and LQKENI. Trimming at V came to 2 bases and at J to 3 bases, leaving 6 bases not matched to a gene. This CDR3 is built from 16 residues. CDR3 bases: TGTGCCAGCTCACCATCTGGGACAGGCTCCAATCAGCCCCAGCATTTT. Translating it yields CASSPSGTGSNQPQHF.

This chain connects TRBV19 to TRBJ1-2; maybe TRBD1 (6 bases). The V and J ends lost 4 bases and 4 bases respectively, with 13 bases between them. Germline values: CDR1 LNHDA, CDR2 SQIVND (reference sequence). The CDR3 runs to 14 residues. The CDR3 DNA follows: TGTGCCAGTAGTAGGGAGACAGGTTTCTATGGCTACACCTTC. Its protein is CASSRETGFYGYTF.

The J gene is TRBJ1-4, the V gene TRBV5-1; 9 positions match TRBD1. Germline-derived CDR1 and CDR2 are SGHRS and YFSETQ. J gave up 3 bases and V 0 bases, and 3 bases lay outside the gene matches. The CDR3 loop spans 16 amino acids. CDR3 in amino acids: CASSLEQGAANEKLFF. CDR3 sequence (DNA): TGCGCCAGCAGCTTGGAACAGGGGGCTGCTAATGAAAAACTGTTTTTT.

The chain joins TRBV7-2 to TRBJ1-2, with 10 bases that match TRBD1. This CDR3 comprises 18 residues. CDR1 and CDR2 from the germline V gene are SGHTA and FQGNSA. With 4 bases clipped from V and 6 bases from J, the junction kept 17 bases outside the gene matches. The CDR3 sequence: CASSSPPRGQGHIDGYTF. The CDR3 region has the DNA TGTGCCAGCAGCTCTCCACCCCGGGGACAGGGGCATATTGATGGCTACACCTTC.

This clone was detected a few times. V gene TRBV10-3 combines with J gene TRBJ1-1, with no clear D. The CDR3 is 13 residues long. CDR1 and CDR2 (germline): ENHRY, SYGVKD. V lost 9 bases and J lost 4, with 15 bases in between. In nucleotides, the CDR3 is TGTGCCATAGCGGTGGGTATGGGCACTGAAGCTTTCTTT. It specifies CAIAVGMGTEAFF.

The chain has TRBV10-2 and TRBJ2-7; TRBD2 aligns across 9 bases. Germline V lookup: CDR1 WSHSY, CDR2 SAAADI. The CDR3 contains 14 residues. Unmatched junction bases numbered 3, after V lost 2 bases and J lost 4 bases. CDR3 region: CASSEVAGEYEQYF. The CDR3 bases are TGCGCCAGCAGTGAGGTAGCGGGGGAGTACGAGCAGTACTTC.

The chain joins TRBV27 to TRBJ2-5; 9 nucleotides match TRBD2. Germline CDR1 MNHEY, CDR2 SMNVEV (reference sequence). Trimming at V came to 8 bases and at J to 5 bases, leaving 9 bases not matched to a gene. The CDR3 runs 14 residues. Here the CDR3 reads CASARGGGGETQYF. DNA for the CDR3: TGTGCCAGCGCCCGCGGGGGGGGCGGCGAGACCCAGTACTTC.

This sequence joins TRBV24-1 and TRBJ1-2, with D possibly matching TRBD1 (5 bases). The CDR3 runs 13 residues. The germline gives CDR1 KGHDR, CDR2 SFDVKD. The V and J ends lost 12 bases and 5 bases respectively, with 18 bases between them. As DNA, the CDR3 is TGTGCCCCGCGAATTTTGGGGCAGTATGGCTACACCTTC. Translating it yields CAPRILGQYGYTF.

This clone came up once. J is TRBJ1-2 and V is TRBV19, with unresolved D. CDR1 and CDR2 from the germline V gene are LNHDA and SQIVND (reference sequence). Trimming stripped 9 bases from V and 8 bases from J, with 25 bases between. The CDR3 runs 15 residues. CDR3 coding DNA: TGTGCCAGCGTCCCGACGGACCCCGCGGGATACGGCTACACCTTC. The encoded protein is CASVPTDPAGYGYTF.

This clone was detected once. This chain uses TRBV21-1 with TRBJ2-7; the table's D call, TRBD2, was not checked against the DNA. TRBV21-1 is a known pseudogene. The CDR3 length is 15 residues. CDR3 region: CASSKEGGRTYEQYF. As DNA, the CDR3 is TGTGCCAGCAGCAAAGAGGGGGGGCGAACCTACGAGCAGTACTTC.

CDR3 sequence (DNA): TGTGCCAGCAGCTTAGCAGGAGGGGTCTATGGCTACACCTTC. Translation gives CASSLAGGVYGYTF. The V gene is TRBV7-9, the J gene TRBJ1-2; perhaps TRBD1 as D (5 bases). This CDR3 spans 14 amino acids. V was shortened by 0 bases and J by 4 bases, with 9 bases between the two germline ends. Per germline, CDR1 SEHNR and CDR2 FQNEAQ (reference sequence).

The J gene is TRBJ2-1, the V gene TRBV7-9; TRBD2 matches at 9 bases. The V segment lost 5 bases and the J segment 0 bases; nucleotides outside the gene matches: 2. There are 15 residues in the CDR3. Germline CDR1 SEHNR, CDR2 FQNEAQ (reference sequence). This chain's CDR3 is CASSLLAGSYNEQFF. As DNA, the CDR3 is TGTGCCAGCAGCCTACTAGCGGGCTCCTACAATGAGCAGTTCTTC.

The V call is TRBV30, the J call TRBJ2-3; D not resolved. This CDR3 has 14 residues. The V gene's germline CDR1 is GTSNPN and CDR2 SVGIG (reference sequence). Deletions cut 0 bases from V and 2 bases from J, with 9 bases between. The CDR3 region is CAWSVSVYTDTQYF. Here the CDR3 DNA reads TGTGCCTGGAGTGTATCGGTCTACACAGATACGCAGTATTTT.

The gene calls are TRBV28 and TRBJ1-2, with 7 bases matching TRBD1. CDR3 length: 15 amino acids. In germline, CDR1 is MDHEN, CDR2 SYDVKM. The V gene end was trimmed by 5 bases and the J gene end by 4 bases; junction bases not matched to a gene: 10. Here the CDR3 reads CASSPQGVRGYGYTF. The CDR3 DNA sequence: TGTGCCAGCAGTCCCCAGGGGGTAAGGGGCTATGGCTACACCTTC.

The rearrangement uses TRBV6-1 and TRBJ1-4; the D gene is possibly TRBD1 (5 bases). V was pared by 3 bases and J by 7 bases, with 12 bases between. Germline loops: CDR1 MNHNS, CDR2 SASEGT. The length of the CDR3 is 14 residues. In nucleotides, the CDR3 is TGTGCCAGCAGTGAGAGCCTGGGGGGTGAAAAACTGTTTTTT. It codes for CASSESLGGEKLFF.

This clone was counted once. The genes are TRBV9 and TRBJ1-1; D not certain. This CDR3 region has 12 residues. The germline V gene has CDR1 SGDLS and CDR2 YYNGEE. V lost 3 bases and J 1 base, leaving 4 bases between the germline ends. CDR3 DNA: TGTGCCAGCAGCGACAGGAACACTGAAGCTTTCTTT. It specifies CASSDRNTEAFF.